The rows below give T cell receptor beta chains drawn from one sample of a study of shared clonotypes between healthy human individuals. Libraries were prepared by immunoSEQ multiplex PCR; TCRdb keeps only in-frame clonotypes and omits some of them. The sample consists of around 980,000 clones, about four fifths of them appearing once. The specimen sequenced was memory CD4+ T cells from PBMCs. These TCRs come from a man aged 18 to 29 in good health. Some clones in this sample may be carry-over from other donors' samples. CDR3s include the opening cysteine and the closing phenylalanine or tryptophan. The D gene is left open where the match is weak. Clone size appears in some rows only: once, few, many, or a class for an expanded clone.

>TRBJ2-7|many|TRBD2|TRBV9
CASSVGSSGKLYEQYF
TGTGCCAGCAGCGTAGGGTCTAGCGGGAAGCTTTACGAGCAGTACTTC
>TRBJ2-5|NA|NA|TRBV28
CASSLNPFGGAQETQYF
TGTGCCAGCAGTTTGAATCCTTTTGGGGGAGCACAAGAGACCCAGTACTTC
>TRBJ2-3|NA|TRBD2|TRBV7-3
CASSPGTSGRATQYF
TGTGCCAGCAGCCCCGGGACTAGCGGGAGAGCTACGCAGTATTTT
>TRBJ2-7|NA|TRBD2|TRBV7-7
CASSLGLAGVGEQYF
TGTGCCAGCAGCTTAGGGCTAGCGGGAGTAGGCGAGCAGTACTTC
>TRBJ1-3|NA|NA|TRBV7-6
CASSVVVGNTIYF
TGTGCCAGCAGCGTAGTGGTTGGAAACACCATATATTTT
>TRBJ1-2|NA|NA|TRBV28
CASSPGQIANYGYTF
TGTGCCAGCAGTCCAGGACAGATAGCTAACTATGGCTACACCTTC
>TRBJ2-2|NA|TRBD1|TRBV13
CASSLTGAYTGELFF
TGTGCCAGCAGCTTAACAGGGGCGTACACCGGGGAGCTGTTTTTT
>TRBJ1-5|NA|TRBD1|TRBV10-3
CAISEGQGDNQPQHF
TGTGCCATCAGTGAGGGACAGGGGGACAATCAGCCCCAGCATTTT
>TRBJ2-7|NA|TRBD1|TRBV2
CATNTGGKHEQYF
TGTGCCACGAATACAGGGGGGAAGCACGAGCAGTACTTC
>TRBJ1-5|NA|NA|TRBV19
CASSKRFPGDQPQHF
TGTGCCAGTAGTAAGCGCTTCCCTGGAGATCAGCCCCAGCATTTT
>TRBJ2-5|NA|NA|TRBV6-1
CASSESDRLWETQYF
TGTGCCAGCAGTGAATCCGACAGACTTTGGGAGACCCAGTACTTC
>TRBJ1-2|NA|TRBD1|TRBV2
CASSDRQGLYGYTF
TGTGCCAGCAGTGACCGACAGGGTCTCTATGGCTACACCTTC
>TRBJ2-1|once|NA|TRBV15
CATSRGQGRDEQFF
TGTGCCACCAGCAGAGGACAGGGGAGGGATGAGCAGTTCTTC
>TRBJ2-7|once|TRBD1|TRBV6-5
CASSYYRGPYEQYF
TGTGCCAGCAGTTACTATAGGGGGCCTTACGAGCAGTACTTC
>TRBJ2-6|NA|NA|TRBV7-3
CASTNAVGDLGPNVLTF
TGTGCCAGCACCAATGCAGTTGGGGACCTTGGGCCCAACGTCCTGACTTTC